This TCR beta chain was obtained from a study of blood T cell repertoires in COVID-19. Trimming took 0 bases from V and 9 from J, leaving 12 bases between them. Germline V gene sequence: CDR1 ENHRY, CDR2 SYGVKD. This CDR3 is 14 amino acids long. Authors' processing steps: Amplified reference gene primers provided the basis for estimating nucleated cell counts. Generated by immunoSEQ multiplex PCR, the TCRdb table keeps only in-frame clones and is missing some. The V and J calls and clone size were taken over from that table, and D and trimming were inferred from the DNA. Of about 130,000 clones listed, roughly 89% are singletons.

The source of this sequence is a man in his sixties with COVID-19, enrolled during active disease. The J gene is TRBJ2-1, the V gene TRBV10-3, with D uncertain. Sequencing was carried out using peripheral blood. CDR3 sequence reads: CAISESNPVGEQFF. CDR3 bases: TGTGCCATCAGTGAGTCCAACCCGGTCGGTGAGCAGTTCTTC.